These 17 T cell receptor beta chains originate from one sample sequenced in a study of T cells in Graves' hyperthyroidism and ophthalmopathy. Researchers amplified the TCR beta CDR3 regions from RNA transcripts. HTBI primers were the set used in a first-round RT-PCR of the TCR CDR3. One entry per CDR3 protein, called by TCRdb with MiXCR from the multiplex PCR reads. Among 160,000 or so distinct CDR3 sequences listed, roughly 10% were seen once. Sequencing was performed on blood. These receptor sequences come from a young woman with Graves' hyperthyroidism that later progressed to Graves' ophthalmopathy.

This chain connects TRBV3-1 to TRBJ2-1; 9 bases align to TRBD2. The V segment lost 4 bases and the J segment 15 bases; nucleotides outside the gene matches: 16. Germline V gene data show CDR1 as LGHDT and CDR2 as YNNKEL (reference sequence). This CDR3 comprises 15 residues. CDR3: CASSREGVAGEGRFF. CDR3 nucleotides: TGTGCCAGCAGCCGGGAGGGGGTAGCGGGAGAGGGTAGGTTCTTC.

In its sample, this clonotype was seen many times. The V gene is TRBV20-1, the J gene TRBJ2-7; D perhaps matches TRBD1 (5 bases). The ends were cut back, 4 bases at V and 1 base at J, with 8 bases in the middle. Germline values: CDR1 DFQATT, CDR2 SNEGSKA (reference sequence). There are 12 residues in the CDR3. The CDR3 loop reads CSATDRSYEQYF. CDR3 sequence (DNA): TGCAGTGCTACCGACAGATCCTACGAGCAGTACTTC.

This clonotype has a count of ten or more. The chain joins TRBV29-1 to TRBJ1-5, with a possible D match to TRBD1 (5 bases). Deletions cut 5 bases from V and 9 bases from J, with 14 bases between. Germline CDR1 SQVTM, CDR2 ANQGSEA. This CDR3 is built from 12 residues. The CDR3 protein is CSVRDLGGPQHF. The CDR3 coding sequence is TGCAGCGTTCGGGACCTAGGCGGGCCCCAGCATTTT.

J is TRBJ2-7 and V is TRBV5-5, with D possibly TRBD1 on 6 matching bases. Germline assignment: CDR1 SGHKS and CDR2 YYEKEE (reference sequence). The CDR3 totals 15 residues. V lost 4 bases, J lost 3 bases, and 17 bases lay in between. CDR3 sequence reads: CASSQGHLGSYEQYF. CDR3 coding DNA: TGTGCCAGCAGCCAGGGACATTTAGGGAGCTACGAGCAGTACTTC.

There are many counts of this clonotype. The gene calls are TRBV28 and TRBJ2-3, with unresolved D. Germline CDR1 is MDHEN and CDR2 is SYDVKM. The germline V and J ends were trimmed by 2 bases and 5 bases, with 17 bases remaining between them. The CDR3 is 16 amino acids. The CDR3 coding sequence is TGTGCCAGCAGTTTAAGTCTCGGCCCCTGGGAAGATACGCAGTATTTT. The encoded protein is CASSLSLGPWEDTQYF.

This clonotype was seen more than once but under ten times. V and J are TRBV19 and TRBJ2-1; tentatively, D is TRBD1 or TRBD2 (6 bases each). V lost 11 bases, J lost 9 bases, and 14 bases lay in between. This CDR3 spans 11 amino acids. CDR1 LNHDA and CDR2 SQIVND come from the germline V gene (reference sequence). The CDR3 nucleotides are TGTGCCCCCCGGGGGCGGAGTGAGCAGTTCTTC. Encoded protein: CAPRGRSEQFF.

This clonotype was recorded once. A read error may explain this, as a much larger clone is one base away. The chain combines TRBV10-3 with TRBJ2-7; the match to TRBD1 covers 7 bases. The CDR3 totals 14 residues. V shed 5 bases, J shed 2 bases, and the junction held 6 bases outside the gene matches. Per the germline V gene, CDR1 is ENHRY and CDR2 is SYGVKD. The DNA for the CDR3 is TGTGCCATCAGTCGGACAGGAACCACCTACGAGCAGTACTTC. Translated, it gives CAISRTGTTYEQYF.

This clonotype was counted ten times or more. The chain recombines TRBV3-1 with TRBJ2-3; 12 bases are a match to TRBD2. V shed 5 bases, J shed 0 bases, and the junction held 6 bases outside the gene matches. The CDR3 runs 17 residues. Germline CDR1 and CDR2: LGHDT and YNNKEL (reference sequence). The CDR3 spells CASSYRTSGVSTDTQYF. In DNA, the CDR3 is TGTGCCAGCAGCTACCGGACTAGCGGGGTTAGCACAGATACGCAGTATTTT.

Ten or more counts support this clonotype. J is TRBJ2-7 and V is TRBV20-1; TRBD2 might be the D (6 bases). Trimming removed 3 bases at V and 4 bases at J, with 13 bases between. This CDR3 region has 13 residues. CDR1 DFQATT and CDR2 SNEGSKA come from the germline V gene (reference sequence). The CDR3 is CSASGPGEYEQYF. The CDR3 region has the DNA TGCAGTGCTAGCGGCCCGGGGGAGTACGAGCAGTACTTC.

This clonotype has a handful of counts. CDR3 loop: CASSLSGRGYTEAFF. CDR3 nucleotides: TGTGCCAGCAGTTTATCGGGACGGGGGTATACTGAAGCTTTCTTT. This chain connects TRBV6-1 to TRBJ1-1, with D possibly TRBD1 on 5 matching bases. V lost 5 bases, J lost 5 bases, and 18 bases lay in between. This CDR3 has 15 residues. Germline V gene data show CDR1 as MNHNS and CDR2 as SASEGT.

The CDR3 loop is CASSGWGFAYNEQFF. The DNA of the CDR3 is TGTGCCAGCAGTGGTTGGGGTTTCGCCTACAATGAGCAGTTCTTC. The chain is built from TRBV11-2 and TRBJ2-1; D gene uncertain. V was cut by 6 bases and J by 2 bases, with 14 bases left in between. This CDR3 region has 15 residues. Germline assignment: CDR1 SGHAT and CDR2 FQNNGV. The full variable domain, rest sourced from reference TRBV11-2 and TRBJ2-1, is EAGVAQSPRYKIIEKRQSVAFWCNPISGHATLYWYQQILGQGPKLLIQFQNNGVVDDSQLPKDRFSAERLKGVDSTLKIQPAKLEDSAVYLCASSGWGFAYNEQFFGPGTRLTVL.

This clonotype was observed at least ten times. The CDR3 loop reads CSARGAGSYNSPLHF. As DNA, the CDR3 is TGCAGTGCTAGGGGGGCGGGGTCTTATAATTCACCCCTCCACTTT. The rearrangement uses TRBV20-1 and TRBJ1-6, with a tentative D call TRBD1 (6 bases). This CDR3 has 15 residues. V was clipped by 3 bases and J by 4 bases, with 13 bases between them. Germline CDR1 DFQATT, CDR2 SNEGSKA (reference sequence).

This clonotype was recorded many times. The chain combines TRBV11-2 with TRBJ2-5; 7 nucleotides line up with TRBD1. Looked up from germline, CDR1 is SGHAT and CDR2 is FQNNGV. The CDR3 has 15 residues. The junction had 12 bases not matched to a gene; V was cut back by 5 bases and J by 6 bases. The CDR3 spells CASSPFDRARQTQYF. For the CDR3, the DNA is TGTGCCAGCAGCCCCTTCGACAGGGCTAGGCAGACCCAGTACTTC.

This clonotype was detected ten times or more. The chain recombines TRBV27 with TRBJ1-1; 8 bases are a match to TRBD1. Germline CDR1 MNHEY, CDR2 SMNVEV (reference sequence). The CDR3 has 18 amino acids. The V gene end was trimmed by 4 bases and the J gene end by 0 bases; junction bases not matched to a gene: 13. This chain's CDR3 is CASSSSGQGGRMNTEAFF. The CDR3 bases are TGTGCCAGCAGTTCTTCAGGACAGGGAGGAAGAATGAACACTGAAGCTTTCTTT.

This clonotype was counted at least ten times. This CDR3 reads CSGKTGTSDHNEQFF. CDR3 sequence (DNA): TGCAGTGGTAAGACCGGGACTAGCGACCACAATGAGCAGTTCTTC. This chain connects TRBV20-1 to TRBJ2-1; 10 nucleotides match TRBD2. Germline-derived CDR1 and CDR2 are DFQATT and SNEGSKA (reference sequence). The CDR3 is 15 residues long. Germline trimming cut 7 bases from V and 5 bases from J; bases unmatched to any gene: 11.

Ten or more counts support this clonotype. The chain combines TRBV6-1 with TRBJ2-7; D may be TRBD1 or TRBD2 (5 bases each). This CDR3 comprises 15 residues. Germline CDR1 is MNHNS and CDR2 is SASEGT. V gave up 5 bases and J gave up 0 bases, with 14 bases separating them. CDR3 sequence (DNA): TGTGCCAGCAGTTGGGGGACGAAAAGCTCCTACGAGCAGTACTTC. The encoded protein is CASSWGTKSSYEQYF.

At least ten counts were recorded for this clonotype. The CDR3 protein is CASSAIRGGTQHF. CDR3 coding DNA: TGTGCCAGCAGCGCCATTCGTGGGGGAACCCAGCATTTT. The chain recombines TRBV27 with TRBJ1-5, with a tentative D call TRBD1 (5 bases). V was trimmed by 6 bases and J by 11 bases, leaving 17 bases between them. The CDR3 is made up of 13 amino acids. Germline CDR1 MNHEY, CDR2 SMNVEV (reference sequence).